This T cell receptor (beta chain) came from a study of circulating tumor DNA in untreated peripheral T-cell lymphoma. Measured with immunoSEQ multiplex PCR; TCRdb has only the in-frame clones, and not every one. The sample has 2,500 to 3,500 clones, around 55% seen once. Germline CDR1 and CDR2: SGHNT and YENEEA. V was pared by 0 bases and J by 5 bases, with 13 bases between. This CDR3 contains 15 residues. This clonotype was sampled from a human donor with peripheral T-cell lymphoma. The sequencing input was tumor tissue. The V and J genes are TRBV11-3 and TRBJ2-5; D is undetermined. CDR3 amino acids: CASSLDGARRETQYF. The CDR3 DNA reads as TGTGCCAGCAGCTTAGATGGAGCTCGGCGGGAGACCCAGTACTTC.